Included here is one T cell receptor (beta chain) sequence, with context. The data were taken from a study of glioma-infiltrating T cells. TCR alpha and beta CDR3 regions were amplified from RNA using iRepertoire nested multiplex PCR. For one-step reverse transcription and amplification, about 85-400 ng of tissue mRNA or PBMC total RNA was used. TCRdb re-derived calls from the multiplex PCR reads in MiXCR, one entry per CDR3 protein. In the table there are approximately 120,000 distinct CDR3 sequences, 23% of which are singletons. CDR3 length: 17 residues. The germline gives CDR1 KGHSH, CDR2 LQKENI. The V gene lost 0 bases and the J gene lost 0 bases, with 11 bases spanning the gap.

The chain carries TRBV18 and TRBJ2-2; D might be TRBD2 (6 bases). The TCR sequence derives from a human donor with low-grade glioma or glioblastoma, undergoing nonglioma brain surgery, or in good health (not recorded which). The sample taken for sequencing was glioma tissue, nonneoplastic brain tissue, or PBMCs (not recorded which). CDR3 amino acids: CASSPPIPGANTGELFF. CDR3 DNA sequence: TGTGCCAGCTCACCACCTATCCCGGGAGCGAACACCGGGGAGCTGTTTTTT.